This is a list of T cell receptor beta chains from one sample in a study of response to subunit inactivated influenza vaccine. TCRdb re-analysed the RT-PCR reads in MiXCR, keeping a single row per CDR3 protein. Of hundreds of thousands of distinct CDR3 sequences listed, about 7.6% are singletons. This specimen was PBMCs from blood, taken around 25 months after vaccination. Receptors originate from a man between 45 and 75 years old who received an inactivated influenza vaccine. CDR3s include the opening cysteine and the closing phenylalanine or tryptophan. A D gene is named only where the DNA matches it firmly. Size tells how often a clone was seen (once, few, many) or the class of an expanded clone, and some rows leave it out.

J: TRBJ2-1
size: many
D: TRBD2
V: TRBV28
DNA: TGTGCCAGTAGCGGGGATGGGACTAGCGGGAGTCGGTCCTACAATGAGCAGTTCTTC
CDR3: CASSGDGTSGSRSYNEQFF

J: TRBJ2-1
size: many
D: TRBD1
V: TRBV24-1
DNA: TGTGCCACCAGTGAGAGGGGGCTGAGTCAGAATGAGCAGTTCTTC
CDR3: CATSERGLSQNEQFF

J: TRBJ1-6
size: many
D: TRBD1
V: TRBV20-1
DNA: TGCAGTGCTAGGGGACAGGCAGGCAATTCACCCCTCCACTTT
CDR3: CSARGQAGNSPLHF

J: TRBJ1-6
size: -
D: -
V: TRBV3-1
DNA: TGTGCCAGCAGCCCCTCGGACACTTCGAGGTCACCCCTCCACTTT
CDR3: CASSPSDTSRSPLHF

J: TRBJ2-5
size: -
D: -
V: TRBV20-1
DNA: TGCAGTGCTTACGCCCAGGGAGAGACCCAGTACTTC
CDR3: CSAYAQGETQYF

J: TRBJ2-5
size: many
D: -
V: TRBV6-2/TRBV6-3
DNA: TGTGCCAGCAGTTACATCGGAGAGACCCAGTACTTC
CDR3: CASSYIGETQYF

J: TRBJ1-5
size: few
D: -
V: TRBV20-1
DNA: TGCAGTGCGAAAATCGGGAATCAGCCCCAGCATTTT
CDR3: CSAKIGNQPQHF

J: TRBJ2-1
size: -
D: TRBD2
V: TRBV20-1
DNA: TGCAGTGGCGACGGACTAGCGGGAGGGGGTTACAATGAGCAGTTCTTC
CDR3: CSGDGLAGGGYNEQFF

J: TRBJ2-7
size: few
D: -
V: TRBV7-9
DNA: TGTGCCAGCAGCTTACCACAGGTCCCGGGGCAGTACTTC
CDR3: CASSLPQVPGQYF

J: TRBJ2-3
size: many
D: TRBD2
V: TRBV7-2
DNA: TGTGCCAGCAGCTACAGACTAGCGGGAGCTGCAGATACGCAGTATTTT
CDR3: CASSYRLAGAADTQYF

J: TRBJ2-1
size: many
D: -
V: TRBV7-6
DNA: TGTGCCAGCAGCCCCCGACAGAGCTCCTACAATGAGCAGTTCTTC
CDR3: CASSPRQSSYNEQFF

J: TRBJ2-1
size: many
D: -
V: TRBV7-9
DNA: TGTGCCAGCAGGTTGGCAGGGGACGATGAGCAGTTCTTC
CDR3: CASRLAGDDEQFF

J: TRBJ2-5
size: -
D: -
V: TRBV5-1
DNA: TGCGCCAGCAAAGAAACAGGTCAGGAGACCCAGTACTTC
CDR3: CASKETGQETQYF

J: TRBJ2-3
size: -
D: TRBD2
V: TRBV3-1
DNA: TGTGCCAGCACCAAGACTAGCGGGAGAACAGATACGCAGTATTTT
CDR3: CASTKTSGRTDTQYF

J: TRBJ1-5
size: few
D: -
V: TRBV19
DNA: TGTGCCAGTAGTTCCGGACCACAGGGTAGCCTCAATCAGCCCCAGCATTTT
CDR3: CASSSGPQGSLNQPQHF

J: TRBJ2-1
size: few
D: TRBD2
V: TRBV4-2
DNA: TGTGCCAGCAGCCAAGATAGCGGGACTAGCGGATTCTACAATGAGCAGTTCTTC
CDR3: CASSQDSGTSGFYNEQFF

J: TRBJ2-3
size: many
D: TRBD1
V: TRBV4-3
DNA: TGCGCCAGCAGCCCGGGGACAGCGAGCACAGATACGCAGTATTTT
CDR3: CASSPGTASTDTQYF

J: TRBJ2-1
size: few
D: TRBD2
V: TRBV6-2/TRBV6-3
DNA: TGTGCCAGCAGTTACTCGGGTTGGCTAGCGGGGGGCCTTCGGGGGAGTAATGAGCAGTTCTTC
CDR3: CASSYSGWLAGGLRGSNEQFF

J: TRBJ2-7
size: many
D: TRBD2
V: TRBV4-3
DNA: TGCGCCAGCAGCCAACAAGCGGGGGGGTACGAGCAGTACTTC
CDR3: CASSQQAGGYEQYF

J: TRBJ2-3
size: few
D: -
V: TRBV12-3/TRBV12-4
DNA: TGTGCCACCGTTGAGGAAGCTAGCACAGATACGCAGTATTTT
CDR3: CATVEEASTDTQYF

J: TRBJ2-5
size: few
D: TRBD2
V: TRBV5-1
DNA: TGCGCCAGCAGTCGACTAGCTTCCCAAGAGACCCAGTACTTC
CDR3: CASSRLASQETQYF

J: TRBJ2-1
size: few
D: -
V: TRBV18
DNA: TGTGCCAGCTCACCTTTGAGGGGAGTCATTGAGCAGTTCTTC
CDR3: CASSPLRGVIEQFF

J: TRBJ1-5
size: -
D: -
V: TRBV2
DNA: TGTGCCAGCAGCCATACAAGAGTCGATCAGCCCCAGCATTTT
CDR3: CASSHTRVDQPQHF

J: TRBJ2-1
size: -
D: -
V: TRBV21-1
DNA: TGTGCCAGCATCAAAGATGAGCAGTTCTTC
CDR3: CASIKDEQFF